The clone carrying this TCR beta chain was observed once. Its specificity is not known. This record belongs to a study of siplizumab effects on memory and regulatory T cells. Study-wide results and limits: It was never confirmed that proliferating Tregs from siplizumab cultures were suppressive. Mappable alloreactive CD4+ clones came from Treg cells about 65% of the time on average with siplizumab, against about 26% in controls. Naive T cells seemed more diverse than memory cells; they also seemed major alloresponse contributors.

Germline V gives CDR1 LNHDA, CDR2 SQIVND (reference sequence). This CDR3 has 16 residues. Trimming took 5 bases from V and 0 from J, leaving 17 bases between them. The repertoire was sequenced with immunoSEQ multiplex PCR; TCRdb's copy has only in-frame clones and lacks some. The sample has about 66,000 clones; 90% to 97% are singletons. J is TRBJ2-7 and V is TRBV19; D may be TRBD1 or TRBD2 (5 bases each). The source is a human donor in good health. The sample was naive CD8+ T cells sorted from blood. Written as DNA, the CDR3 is TGTGCCAGTAGTCCCCAAGAGACAGACTACTCCTACGAGCAGTACTTC. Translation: CASSPQETDYSYEQYF.